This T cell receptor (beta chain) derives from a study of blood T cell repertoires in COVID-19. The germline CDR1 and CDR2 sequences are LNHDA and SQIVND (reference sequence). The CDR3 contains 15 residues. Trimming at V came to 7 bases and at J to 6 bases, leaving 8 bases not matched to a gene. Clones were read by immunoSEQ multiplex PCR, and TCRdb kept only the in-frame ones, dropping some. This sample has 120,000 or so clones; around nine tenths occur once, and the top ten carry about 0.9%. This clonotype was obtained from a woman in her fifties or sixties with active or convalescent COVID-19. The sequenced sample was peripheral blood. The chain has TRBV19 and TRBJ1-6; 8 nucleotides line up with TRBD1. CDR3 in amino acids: CASTKDRALNSPLHF. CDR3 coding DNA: TGTGCCAGTACTAAGGACAGGGCCCTTAATTCACCCCTCCACTTT.